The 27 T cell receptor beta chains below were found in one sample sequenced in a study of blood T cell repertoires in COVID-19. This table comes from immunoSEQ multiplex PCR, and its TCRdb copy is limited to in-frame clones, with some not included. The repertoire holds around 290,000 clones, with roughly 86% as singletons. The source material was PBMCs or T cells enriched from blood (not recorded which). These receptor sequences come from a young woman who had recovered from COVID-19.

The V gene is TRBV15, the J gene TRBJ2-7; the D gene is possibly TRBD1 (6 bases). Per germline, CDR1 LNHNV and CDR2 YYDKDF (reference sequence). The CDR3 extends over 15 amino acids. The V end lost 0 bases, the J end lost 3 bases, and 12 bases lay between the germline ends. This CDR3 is CATSRDSRGDYEQYF. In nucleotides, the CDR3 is TGTGCCACCAGCAGAGATTCCAGGGGCGACTACGAGCAGTACTTC.

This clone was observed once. In nucleotides, the CDR3 is TGTGCCAGCAGCTTAGTGCCCGGCGGTTACAATGAGCAGTTCTTC. Translation gives CASSLVPGGYNEQFF. This chain joins TRBV7-9 and TRBJ2-1, with no clear D. With 1 base removed from V and 4 bases from J, the gap between germline ends came to 11 bases. Germline V gene sequence: CDR1 SEHNR, CDR2 FQNEAQ (reference sequence). The CDR3 loop spans 15 amino acids.

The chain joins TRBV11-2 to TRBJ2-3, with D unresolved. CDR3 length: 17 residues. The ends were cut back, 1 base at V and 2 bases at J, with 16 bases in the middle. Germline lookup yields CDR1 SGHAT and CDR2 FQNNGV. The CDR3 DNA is TGTGCCAGCAGCTTAGGGCGGCGGTCTTCACCCACAGATACGCAGTATTTT. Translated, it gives CASSLGRRSSPTDTQYF.

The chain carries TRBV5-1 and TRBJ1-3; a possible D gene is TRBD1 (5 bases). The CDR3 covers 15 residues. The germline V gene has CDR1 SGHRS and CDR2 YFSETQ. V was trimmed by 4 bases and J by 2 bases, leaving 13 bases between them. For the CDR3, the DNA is TGCGCCAGCAGCCCCGGCGGGGGTCCTGGAAACACCATATATTTT. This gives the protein CASSPGGGPGNTIYF.

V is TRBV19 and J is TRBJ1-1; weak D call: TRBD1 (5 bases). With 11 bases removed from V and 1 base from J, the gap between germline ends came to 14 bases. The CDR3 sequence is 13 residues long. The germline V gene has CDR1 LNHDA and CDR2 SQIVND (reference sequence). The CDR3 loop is CASKGQSNTEAFF. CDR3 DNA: TGTGCCTCAAAAGGACAATCGAACACTGAAGCTTTCTTT.

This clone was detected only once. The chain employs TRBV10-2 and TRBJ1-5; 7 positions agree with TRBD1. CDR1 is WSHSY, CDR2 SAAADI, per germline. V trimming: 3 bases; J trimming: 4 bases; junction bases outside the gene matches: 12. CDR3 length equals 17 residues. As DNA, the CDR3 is TGCGCCAGCAGTGACCTGACAGGGTCGGTGGGGAATCAGCCCCAGCATTTT. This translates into CASSDLTGSVGNQPQHF.

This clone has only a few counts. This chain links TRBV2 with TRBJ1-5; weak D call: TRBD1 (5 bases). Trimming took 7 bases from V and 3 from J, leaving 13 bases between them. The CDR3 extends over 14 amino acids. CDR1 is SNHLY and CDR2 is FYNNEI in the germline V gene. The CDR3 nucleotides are TGTGCCAGCAATGCCCAGGGCTTCAATCAGCCCCAGCATTTT. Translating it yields CASNAQGFNQPQHF.

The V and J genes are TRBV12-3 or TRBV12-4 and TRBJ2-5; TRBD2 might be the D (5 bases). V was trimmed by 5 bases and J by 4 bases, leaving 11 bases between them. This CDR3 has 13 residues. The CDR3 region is CASSPTRRETQYF. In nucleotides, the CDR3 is TGTGCCAGCAGTCCAACTAGGAGAGAGACCCAGTACTTC.

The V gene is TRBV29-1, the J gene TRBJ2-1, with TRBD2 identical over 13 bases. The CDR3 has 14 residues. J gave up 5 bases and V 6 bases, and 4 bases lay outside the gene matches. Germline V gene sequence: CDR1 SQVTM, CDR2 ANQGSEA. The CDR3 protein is CSVSGLAGHNEQFF. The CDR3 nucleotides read TGCAGCGTGTCGGGACTAGCGGGGCACAATGAGCAGTTCTTC.

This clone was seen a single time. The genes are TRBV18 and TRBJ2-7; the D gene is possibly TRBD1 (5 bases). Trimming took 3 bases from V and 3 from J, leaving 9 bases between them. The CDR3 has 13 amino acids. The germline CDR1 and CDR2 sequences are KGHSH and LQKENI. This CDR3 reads CASSPGQNYEQYF. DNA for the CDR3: TGTGCCAGCTCACCCGGACAAAACTACGAGCAGTACTTC.

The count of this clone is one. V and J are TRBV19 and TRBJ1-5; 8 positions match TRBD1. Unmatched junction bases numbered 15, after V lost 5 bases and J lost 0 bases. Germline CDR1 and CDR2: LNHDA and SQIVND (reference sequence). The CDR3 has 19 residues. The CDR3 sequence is CASSGGRQGRGYSNQPQHF. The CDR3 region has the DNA TGTGCCAGTAGTGGCGGACGACAGGGGCGGGGGTATAGCAATCAGCCCCAGCATTTT.

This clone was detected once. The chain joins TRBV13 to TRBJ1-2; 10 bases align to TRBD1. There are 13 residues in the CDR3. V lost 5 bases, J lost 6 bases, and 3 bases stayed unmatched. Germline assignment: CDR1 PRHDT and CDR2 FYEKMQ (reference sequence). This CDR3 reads CASSRGQGDGYTF. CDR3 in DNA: TGTGCCAGCAGCCGAGGACAGGGGGATGGCTACACCTTC. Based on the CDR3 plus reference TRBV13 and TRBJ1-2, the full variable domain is AAGVIQSPRHLIKEKRETATLKCYPIPRHDTVYWYQQGPGQDPQFLISFYEKMQSDKGSIPDRFSAQQFSDYHSELNMSSLELGDSALYFCASSRGQGDGYTFGSGTRLTVV.

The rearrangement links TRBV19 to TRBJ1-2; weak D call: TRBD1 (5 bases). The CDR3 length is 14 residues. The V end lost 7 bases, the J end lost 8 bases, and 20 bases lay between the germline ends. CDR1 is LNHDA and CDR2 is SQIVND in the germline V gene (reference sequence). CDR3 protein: CASIRRGSGNGYTF. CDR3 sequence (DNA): TGTGCCAGTATTAGAAGGGGTAGTGGAAACGGCTACACCTTC. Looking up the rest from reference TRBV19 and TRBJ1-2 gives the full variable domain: DGGITQSPKYLFRKEGQNVTLSCEQNLNHDAMYWYRQDPGQGLRLIYYSQIVNDFQKGDIAEGYSVSREKKESFPLTVTSAQKNPTAFYLCASIRRGSGNGYTFGSGTRLTVV.

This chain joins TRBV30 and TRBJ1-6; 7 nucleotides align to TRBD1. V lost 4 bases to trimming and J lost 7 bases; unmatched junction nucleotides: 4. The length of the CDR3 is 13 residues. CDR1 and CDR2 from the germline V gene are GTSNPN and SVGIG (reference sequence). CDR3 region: CAWTTGINSPLHF. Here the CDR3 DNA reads TGTGCCTGGACGACAGGGATAAATTCACCCCTCCACTTT.

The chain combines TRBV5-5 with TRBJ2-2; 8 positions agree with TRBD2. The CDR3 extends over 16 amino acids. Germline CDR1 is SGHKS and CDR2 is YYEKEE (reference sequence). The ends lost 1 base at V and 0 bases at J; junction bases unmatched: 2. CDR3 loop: CASSLSGSANTGELFF. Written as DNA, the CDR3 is TGTGCCAGCAGCTTGAGCGGGAGCGCGAACACCGGGGAGCTGTTTTTT. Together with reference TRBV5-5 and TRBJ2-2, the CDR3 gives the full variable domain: DAGVTQSPTHLIKTRGQQVTLRCSPISGHKSVSWYQQVLGQGPQFIFQYYEKEERGRGNFPDRFSARQFPNYSSELNVNALLLGDSALYLCASSLSGSANTGELFFGEGSRLTVL.

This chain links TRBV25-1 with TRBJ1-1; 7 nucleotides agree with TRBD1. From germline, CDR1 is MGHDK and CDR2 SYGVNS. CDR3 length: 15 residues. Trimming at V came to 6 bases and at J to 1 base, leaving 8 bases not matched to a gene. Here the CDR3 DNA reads TGTGCCAGCAGCCCCTACAGGGGAGGGAACACTGAAGCTTTCTTT. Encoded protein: CASSPYRGGNTEAFF. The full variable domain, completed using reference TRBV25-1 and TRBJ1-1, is EADIYQTPRYLVIGTGKKITLECSQTMGHDKMYWYQQDPGMELHLIHYSYGVNSTEKGDLSSESTVSRIRTEHFPLTLESARPSHTSQYLCASSPYRGGNTEAFFGQGTRLTVV.

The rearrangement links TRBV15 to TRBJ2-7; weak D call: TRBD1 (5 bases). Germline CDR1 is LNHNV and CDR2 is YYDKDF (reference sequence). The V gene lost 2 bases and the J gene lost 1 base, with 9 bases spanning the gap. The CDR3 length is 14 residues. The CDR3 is CATSRWGGSYEQYF. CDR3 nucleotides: TGTGCCACCAGCAGATGGGGCGGTTCCTACGAGCAGTACTTC.

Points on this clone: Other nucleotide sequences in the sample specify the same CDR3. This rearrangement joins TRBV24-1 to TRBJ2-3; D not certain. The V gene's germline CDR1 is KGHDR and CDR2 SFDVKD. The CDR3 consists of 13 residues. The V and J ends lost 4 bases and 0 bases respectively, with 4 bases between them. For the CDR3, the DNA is TGTGCCACCAGTGACAGTAGCACAGATACGCAGTATTTT. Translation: CATSDSSTDTQYF.

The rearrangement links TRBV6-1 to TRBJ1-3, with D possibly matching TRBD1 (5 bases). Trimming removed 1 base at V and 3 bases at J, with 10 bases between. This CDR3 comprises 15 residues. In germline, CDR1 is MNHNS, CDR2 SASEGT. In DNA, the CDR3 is TGTGCCAGCAGTGAAGACACAGGCCTTGGAAACACCATATATTTT. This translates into CASSEDTGLGNTIYF.

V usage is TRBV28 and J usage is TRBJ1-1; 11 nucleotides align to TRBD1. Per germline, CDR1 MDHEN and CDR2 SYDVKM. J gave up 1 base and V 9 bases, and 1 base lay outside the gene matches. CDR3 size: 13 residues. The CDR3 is CASGQGANTEAFF. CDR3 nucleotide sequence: TGTGCCAGTGGACAGGGGGCGAACACTGAAGCTTTCTTT.

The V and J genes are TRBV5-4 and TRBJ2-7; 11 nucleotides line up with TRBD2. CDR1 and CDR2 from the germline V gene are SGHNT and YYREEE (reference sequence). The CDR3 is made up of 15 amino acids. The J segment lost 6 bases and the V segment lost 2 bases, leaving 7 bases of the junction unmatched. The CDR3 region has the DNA TGTGCCAGCAGCTTCGTTAGCGGGAGGGCTCTCGAGCAGTACTTC. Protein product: CASSFVSGRALEQYF.

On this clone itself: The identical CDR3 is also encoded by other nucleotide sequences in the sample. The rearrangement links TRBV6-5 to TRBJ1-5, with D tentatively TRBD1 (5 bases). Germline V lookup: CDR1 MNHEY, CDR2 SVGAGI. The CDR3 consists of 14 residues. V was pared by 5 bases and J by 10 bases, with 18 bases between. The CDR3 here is CASSIQATIGPQHF. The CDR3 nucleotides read TGTGCCAGCAGTATACAGGCAACAATCGGACCCCAGCATTTT.

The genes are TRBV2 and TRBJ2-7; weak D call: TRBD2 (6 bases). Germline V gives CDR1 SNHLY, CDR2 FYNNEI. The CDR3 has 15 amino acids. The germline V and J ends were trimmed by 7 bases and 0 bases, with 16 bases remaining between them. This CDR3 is CASMGTGRSSYEQYF. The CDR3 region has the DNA TGTGCCAGCATGGGGACTGGGCGGAGCTCCTACGAGCAGTACTTC. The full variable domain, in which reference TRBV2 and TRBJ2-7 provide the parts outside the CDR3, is EPEVTQTPSHQVTQMGQEVILRCVPISNHLYFYWYRQILGQKVEFLVSFYNNEISEKSEIFDDQFSVERPDGSNFTLKIRSTKLEDSAMYFCASMGTGRSSYEQYFGPGTRLTVT.

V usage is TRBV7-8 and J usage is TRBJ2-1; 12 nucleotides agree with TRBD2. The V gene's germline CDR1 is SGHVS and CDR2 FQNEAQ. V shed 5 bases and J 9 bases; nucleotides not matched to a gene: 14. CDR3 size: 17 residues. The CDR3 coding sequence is TGTGCCAGCAGCCGAGAATACCTAGCGGGAGGGCAATCTGAGCAGTTCTTC. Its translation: CASSREYLAGGQSEQFF.

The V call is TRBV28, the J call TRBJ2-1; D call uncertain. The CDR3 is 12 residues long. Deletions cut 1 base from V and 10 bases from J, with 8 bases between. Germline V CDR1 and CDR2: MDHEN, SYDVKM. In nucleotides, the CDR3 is TGTGCCAGCAGTTTATTGGTGGAGGAGCAGTTCTTC. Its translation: CASSLLVEEQFF.

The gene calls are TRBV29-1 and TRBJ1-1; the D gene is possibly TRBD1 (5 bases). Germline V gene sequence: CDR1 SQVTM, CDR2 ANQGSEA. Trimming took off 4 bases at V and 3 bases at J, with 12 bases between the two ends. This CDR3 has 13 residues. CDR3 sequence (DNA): TGCAGCGTTGTTGGAGGGGTCGACACTGAAGCTTTCTTT. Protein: CSVVGGVDTEAFF.

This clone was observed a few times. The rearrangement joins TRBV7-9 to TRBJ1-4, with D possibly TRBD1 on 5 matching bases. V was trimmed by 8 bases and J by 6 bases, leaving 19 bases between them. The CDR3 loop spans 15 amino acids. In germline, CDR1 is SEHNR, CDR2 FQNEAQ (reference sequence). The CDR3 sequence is CASSLRGLQDEKLFF. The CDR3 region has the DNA TGTGCCAGCTCGCTTCGGGGACTTCAGGATGAAAAACTGTTTTTT.